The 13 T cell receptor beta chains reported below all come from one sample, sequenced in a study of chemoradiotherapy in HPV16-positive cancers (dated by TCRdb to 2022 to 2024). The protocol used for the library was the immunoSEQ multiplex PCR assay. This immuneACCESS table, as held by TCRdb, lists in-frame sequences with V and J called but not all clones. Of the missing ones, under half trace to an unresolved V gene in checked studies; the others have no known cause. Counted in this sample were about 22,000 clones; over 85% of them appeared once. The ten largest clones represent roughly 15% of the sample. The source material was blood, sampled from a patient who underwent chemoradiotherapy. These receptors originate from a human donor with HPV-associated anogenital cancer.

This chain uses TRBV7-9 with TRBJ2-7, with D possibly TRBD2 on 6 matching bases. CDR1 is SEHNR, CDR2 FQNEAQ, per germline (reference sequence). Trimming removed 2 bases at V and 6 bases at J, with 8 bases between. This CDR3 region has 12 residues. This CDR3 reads CASSLLGGEQYF. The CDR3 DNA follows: TGTGCCAGCAGCTTATTGGGGGGCGAGCAGTACTTC.

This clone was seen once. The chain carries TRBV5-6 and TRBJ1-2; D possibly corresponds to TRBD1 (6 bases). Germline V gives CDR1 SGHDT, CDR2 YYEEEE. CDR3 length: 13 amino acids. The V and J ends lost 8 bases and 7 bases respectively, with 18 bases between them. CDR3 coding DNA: TGTGCCAGTAGGTACGGGGGCAAGATTGGCTACACCTTC. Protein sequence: CASRYGGKIGYTF.

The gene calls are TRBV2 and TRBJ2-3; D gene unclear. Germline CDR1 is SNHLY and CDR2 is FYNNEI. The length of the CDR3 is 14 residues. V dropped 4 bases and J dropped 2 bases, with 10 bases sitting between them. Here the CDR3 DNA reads TGTGCCAGCAGTGGACAATACGACACAGATACGCAGTATTTT. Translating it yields CASSGQYDTDTQYF.

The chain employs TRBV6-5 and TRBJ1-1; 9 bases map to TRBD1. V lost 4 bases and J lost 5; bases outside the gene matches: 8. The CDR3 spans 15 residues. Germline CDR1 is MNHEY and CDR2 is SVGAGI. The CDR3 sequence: CASSFRRQGVTEAFF. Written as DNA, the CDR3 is TGTGCCAGCAGTTTCAGAAGACAGGGGGTTACTGAAGCTTTCTTT.

CDR3 in amino acids: CAISENNRDVFF. The CDR3 DNA follows: TGTGCCATCAGTGAAAACAATCGGGACGTGTTTTTT. The rearrangement uses TRBV10-3 and TRBJ1-4; possible D gene TRBD1, 5 bases. The CDR3 is 12 amino acids. The V end lost 3 bases, the J end lost 15 bases, and 14 bases lay between the germline ends. The germline V gene has CDR1 ENHRY and CDR2 SYGVKD.

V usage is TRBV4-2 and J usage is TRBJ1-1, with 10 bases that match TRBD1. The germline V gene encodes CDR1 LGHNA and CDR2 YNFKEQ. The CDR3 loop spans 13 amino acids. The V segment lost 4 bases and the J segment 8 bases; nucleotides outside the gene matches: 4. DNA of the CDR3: TGTGCCAGCAGCCTGACAGGGGGCCAAGAAGCTTTCTTT. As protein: CASSLTGGQEAFF.

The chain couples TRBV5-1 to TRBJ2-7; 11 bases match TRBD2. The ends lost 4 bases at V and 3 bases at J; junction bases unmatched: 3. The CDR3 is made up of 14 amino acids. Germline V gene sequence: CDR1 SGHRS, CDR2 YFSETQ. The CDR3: CASSRTSGSYEQYF. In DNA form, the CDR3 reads TGCGCCAGCAGCCGAACTAGCGGGAGCTACGAGCAGTACTTC.

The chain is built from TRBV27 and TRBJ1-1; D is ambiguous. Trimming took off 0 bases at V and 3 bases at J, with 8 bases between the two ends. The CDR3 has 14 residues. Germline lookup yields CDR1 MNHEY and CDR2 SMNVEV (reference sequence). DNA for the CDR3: TGTGCCAGCAGTTTATCCTGGAGGCACACTGAAGCTTTCTTT. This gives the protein CASSLSWRHTEAFF.

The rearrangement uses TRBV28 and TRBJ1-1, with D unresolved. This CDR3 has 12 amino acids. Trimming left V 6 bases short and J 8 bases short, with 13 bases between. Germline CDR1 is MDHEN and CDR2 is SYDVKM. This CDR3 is CASRSGNREAFF. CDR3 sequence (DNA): TGTGCCAGCAGGTCGGGGAACCGAGAAGCTTTCTTT.

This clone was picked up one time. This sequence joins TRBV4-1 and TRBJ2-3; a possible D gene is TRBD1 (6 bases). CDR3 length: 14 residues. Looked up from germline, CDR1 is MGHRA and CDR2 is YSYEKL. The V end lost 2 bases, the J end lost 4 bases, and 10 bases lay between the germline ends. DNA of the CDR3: TGCGCCAGCAGCCAAACAGGGTGGGCAGATACGCAGTATTTT. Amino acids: CASSQTGWADTQYF.

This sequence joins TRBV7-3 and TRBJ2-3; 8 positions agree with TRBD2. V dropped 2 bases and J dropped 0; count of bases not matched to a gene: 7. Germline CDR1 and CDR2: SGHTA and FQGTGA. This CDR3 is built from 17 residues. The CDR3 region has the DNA TGTGCCAGCAGCTTAGGGTCTAGCGGGTCTAGCACAGATACGCAGTATTTT. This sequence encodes CASSLGSSGSSTDTQYF.

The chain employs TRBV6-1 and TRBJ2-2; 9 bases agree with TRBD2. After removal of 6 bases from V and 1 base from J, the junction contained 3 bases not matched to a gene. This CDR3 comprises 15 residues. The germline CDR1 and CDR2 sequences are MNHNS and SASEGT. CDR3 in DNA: TGTGCCAGCAGATTAGCGGGAGTGAACACCGGGGAGCTGTTTTTT. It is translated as CASRLAGVNTGELFF.

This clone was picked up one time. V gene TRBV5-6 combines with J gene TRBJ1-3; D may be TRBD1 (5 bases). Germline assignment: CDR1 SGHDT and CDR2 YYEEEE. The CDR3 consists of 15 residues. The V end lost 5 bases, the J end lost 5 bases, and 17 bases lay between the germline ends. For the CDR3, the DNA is TGTGCCAGCAGGAATAATAATGGGGGAAGAAACACCATATATTTT. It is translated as CASRNNNGGRNTIYF.